Here is one T cell receptor (beta chain) with its context. The sample is drawn from a study of shared clonotypes between healthy human individuals. Positively selected for CCR7, the CD45RO-negative cells used as naive CD8 cells excluded terminally differentiated effector memory CD45RA+ cells. The V gene's germline CDR1 is SGHAT and CDR2 FQNNGV. V was clipped by 4 bases and J by 4 bases; unmatched bases: 13. CDR3 length equals 16 residues. Produced via immunoSEQ multiplex PCR; TCRdb's table is partial and in-frame only. The table lists hundreds of thousands of clones, 80% to 95% of them singletons, with less than 25% in the top ten.

The material sequenced was naive CD8+ T cells sorted from blood. This rearrangement joins TRBV11-2 to TRBJ2-7, with 7 bases identical to TRBD1. This sequence was found in a man aged 25-40 years in good health. CDR3 region: CASSSPSGTDRYEQYF. The DNA of the CDR3 is TGTGCCAGCAGCTCCCCCTCCGGGACAGACCGTTACGAGCAGTACTTC.